The rows below give T cell receptor beta chains drawn from one sample of a study of blood T cell repertoires in COVID-19. TCRdb keeps only in-frame clones here, not all; method: immunoSEQ multiplex PCR. The data show a few hundred thousand clones, roughly 85% seen once. Sequences were obtained from peripheral blood. The receptors originated from a woman aged 25 to 39 with active or convalescent COVID-19. The CDR3 runs from the conserved cysteine through the conserved F or W. Fields, in order: J gene, D gene, V gene, CDR3 protein. D genes are given only for firm matches.

J: TRBJ2-2
D: .
V: TRBV6-1
CDR3: CASSAPYGLNTGELFF

J: TRBJ2-7
D: .
V: TRBV2
CDR3: CASSRRANPYEQYF

J: TRBJ2-3
D: .
V: TRBV6-5
CDR3: CASKTHDGTDTQYF

J: TRBJ2-1
D: .
V: TRBV5-1
CDR3: CASSSDSIPPNEQFF

J: TRBJ2-7
D: .
V: TRBV6-2/TRBV6-3
CDR3: CASSYSSPEQYF

J: TRBJ2-5
D: TRBD2
V: TRBV5-1
CDR3: CASSTGLAGGQETQYF

J: TRBJ2-5
D: TRBD2
V: TRBV5-1
CDR3: CASSSGTSGTRQETQYF

J: TRBJ2-1
D: TRBD2
V: TRBV7-2
CDR3: CASSLRSGDDNEQFF

J: TRBJ1-2
D: .
V: TRBV29-1
CDR3: CSVYEGKVYGYTF

J: TRBJ2-3
D: .
V: TRBV4-3
CDR3: CASSQRATQGVVTDTQYF

J: TRBJ2-5
D: .
V: TRBV27
CDR3: CASSLDLGGPETQYF

J: TRBJ2-3
D: TRBD1
V: TRBV28
CDR3: CASSLFGVWPGTGSTDTQYF

J: TRBJ2-3
D: .
V: TRBV7-9
CDR3: CASSSTSGFTDTQYF

J: TRBJ2-5
D: TRBD1
V: TRBV9
CDR3: CASGWTGYRVETQYF

J: TRBJ2-7
D: TRBD1
V: TRBV15
CDR3: CATSRSPGQSLEQYF

J: TRBJ1-2
D: .
V: TRBV24-1
CDR3: CATSDLRLQVLDGYTF

J: TRBJ1-3
D: .
V: TRBV5-8
CDR3: CASSLTGYTGNTIYF

J: TRBJ2-2
D: TRBD1
V: TRBV7-9
CDR3: CASSPTPGQGTTGELFF

J: TRBJ2-5
D: .
V: TRBV5-6
CDR3: CASSLLRGAGETQYF

J: TRBJ2-1
D: .
V: TRBV27
CDR3: CASSTQGRGYNEQFF

J: TRBJ1-1
D: .
V: TRBV7-2
CDR3: CASSWRGTGMNTEAFF

J: TRBJ1-3
D: .
V: TRBV28
CDR3: CASSHSFGGPSGNTIYF

J: TRBJ1-2
D: TRBD1
V: TRBV7-2
CDR3: CASSFDRGANYGYTF

J: TRBJ2-5
D: TRBD2
V: TRBV3-1/TRBV3-2
CDR3: CASSLRGVAGGGETQYF

J: TRBJ2-5
D: .
V: TRBV11-3
CDR3: CASSRKGEETQYF

J: TRBJ1-2
D: TRBD1
V: TRBV12-3/TRBV12-4
CDR3: CASRQGASYGYTF

J: TRBJ2-3
D: TRBD2
V: TRBV7-6
CDR3: CASSREGAVADTQYF

J: TRBJ1-2
D: TRBD1
V: TRBV3-1/TRBV3-2
CDR3: CTSTGQGSGGYTF

J: TRBJ2-1
D: .
V: TRBV9
CDR3: CASSVAKEGSSYNEQFF

J: TRBJ1-2
D: .
V: TRBV19
CDR3: CASSFLVGQLDGYTF

J: TRBJ2-4
D: TRBD2
V: TRBV10-2
CDR3: CASSGGGEGKNIQYF

J: TRBJ1-2
D: .
V: TRBV2
CDR3: CASSDRDRYGYTF

J: TRBJ2-5
D: TRBD2
V: TRBV27
CDR3: CAAGGLETQYF

J: TRBJ2-3
D: TRBD2
V: TRBV2
CDR3: CASSEARAGGTDTQYF

J: TRBJ1-5
D: TRBD1
V: TRBV7-9
CDR3: CASSSGQGNQPQHF

J: TRBJ2-6
D: .
V: TRBV6-2/TRBV6-3
CDR3: CASSYSSEGANVLTF

J: TRBJ2-1
D: TRBD1
V: TRBV6-5
CDR3: CASRGTGRQDEQFF

J: TRBJ1-5
D: .
V: TRBV27
CDR3: CASSPYVNQPQHF

J: TRBJ1-2
D: TRBD1
V: TRBV30
CDR3: CAWIPDRVWGYTF

J: TRBJ2-1
D: TRBD1
V: TRBV9
CDR3: CASSVAGGQRTYNEQFF

J: TRBJ2-2
D: .
V: TRBV5-1
CDR3: CASSPYEAGELFF

J: TRBJ2-7
D: .
V: TRBV30
CDR3: CAWSVEGAREQYF

J: TRBJ2-7
D: TRBD1
V: TRBV2
CDR3: CATGTGRLDEQYF

J: TRBJ2-7
D: TRBD1
V: TRBV5-4
CDR3: CASSKPGTGVWEQYF

J: TRBJ2-7
D: TRBD1
V: TRBV27
CDR3: CASSSPSRDRGRIYEQYF